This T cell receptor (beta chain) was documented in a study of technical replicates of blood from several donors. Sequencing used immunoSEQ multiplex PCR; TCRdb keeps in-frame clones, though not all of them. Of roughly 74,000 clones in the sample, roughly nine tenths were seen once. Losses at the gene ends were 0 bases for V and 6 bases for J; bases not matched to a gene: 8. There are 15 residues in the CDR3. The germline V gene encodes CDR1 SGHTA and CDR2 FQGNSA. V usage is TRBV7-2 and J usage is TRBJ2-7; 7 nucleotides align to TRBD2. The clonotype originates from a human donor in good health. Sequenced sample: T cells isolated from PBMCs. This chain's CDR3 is CASSLAAGSGGEQYF. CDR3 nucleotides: TGTGCCAGCAGCTTAGCCGCGGGATCGGGGGGCGAGCAGTACTTC.